A single sample gave rise to the 25 T cell receptor beta chains below, sequenced in a study of T-cell memory formation after mild COVID-19. Using its own MiXCR run on the 5' RACE reads, TCRdb lists one record per CDR3 protein. The sample shows 150,000 to 200,000 distinct CDR3 sequences, 11% of them seen only once. Sequenced input: PBMCs or a T cell subset sorted from them (not recorded which). The receptor source for this set is a man aged 18 to 30 who had mild COVID-19 (a few samples of this study predate the infection). Cell type and time point are not known.

This clonotype came up a few times. V usage is TRBV6-1 and J usage is TRBJ2-2; D perhaps matches TRBD2 (5 bases). Germline assignment: CDR1 MNHNS and CDR2 SASEGT. This CDR3 comprises 16 residues. Trimming removed 2 bases at V and 4 bases at J, with 14 bases between. In nucleotides, the CDR3 is TGTGCCAGCAGTGAAAACAGAGCGGCGGTCACCGGGGAGCTGTTTTTT. Residues: CASSENRAAVTGELFF.

The CDR3, as DNA: TGCGCCAGCAGCCCCGGGGGTTCCGAGGAGACCCAGTACTTC. It is translated as CASSPGGSEETQYF. V and J are TRBV5-1 and TRBJ2-5; D perhaps matches TRBD2 (6 bases). Germline V gives CDR1 SGHRS, CDR2 YFSETQ. There are 14 residues in the CDR3. The ends were cut back, 4 bases at V and 5 bases at J, with 15 bases in the middle.

This clonotype was observed a handful of times. This CDR3 is CASSSTGGNQPQHF. The DNA of the CDR3 is TGTGCCAGCAGCTCGACAGGGGGCAATCAGCCCCAGCATTTT. This chain joins TRBV6-2 or TRBV6-3 and TRBJ1-5; 8 bases map to TRBD1. The germline CDR1 and CDR2 sequences are MNHEY and SVGEGT. This CDR3 is 14 amino acids long. Unmatched junction bases numbered 3, after V lost 6 bases and J lost 2 bases.

This chain links TRBV20-1 with TRBJ1-2; 7 bases are a match to TRBD1. The CDR3 contains 12 residues. The germline V gene has CDR1 DFQATT and CDR2 SNEGSKA (reference sequence). V gave up 5 bases and J gave up 8 bases; unmatched junction bases: 8. The CDR3 DNA sequence: TGCAGTGCTGTAAGGGGGCGAGAGGGCTACACCTTC. Translating gives CSAVRGREGYTF.

This clonotype was observed a few times. The gene calls are TRBV29-1 and TRBJ1-2; unclear D gene. Germline lookup yields CDR1 SQVTM and CDR2 ANQGSEA. The CDR3 sequence is 12 residues long. Deletions cut 7 bases from V and 3 bases from J, with 12 bases between. CDR3 residues: CSGMRTDYGYTF. DNA for the CDR3: TGCAGCGGGATGAGGACTGACTATGGCTACACCTTC.

The V and J genes are TRBV6-6 and TRBJ1-5; TRBD1 aligns across 7 bases. J lost 5 bases, V lost 6 bases, and 10 bases had no gene match. The CDR3 totals 15 residues. The germline V gene has CDR1 MNHNY and CDR2 SVGAGI (reference sequence). CDR3 nucleotide sequence: TGTGCCAGCAGCCCTGACAGGGCAGGGCATCAGCCCCAGCATTTT. Its protein product is CASSPDRAGHQPQHF.

The chain joins TRBV20-1 to TRBJ1-2; weak D call: TRBD1 (6 bases). V lost 3 bases to trimming and J lost 4 bases, with 21 bases between them. This CDR3 is 16 amino acids long. Germline CDR1 DFQATT, CDR2 SNEGSKA (reference sequence). CDR3 in DNA: TGCAGTGCTAGTTCCCAGGGGATACCCCTCCGCTATGGCTACACCTTC. The encoded protein is CSASSQGIPLRYGYTF.

This clonotype appeared many times. The J gene is TRBJ2-3, the V gene TRBV12-3 or TRBV12-4, with D perhaps TRBD1 or TRBD2 (5 bases each). Trimming pared 3 bases from V and 6 bases from J, leaving 10 bases between. This CDR3 comprises 13 residues. The CDR3 sequence is CASSLGEGDTQYF. The CDR3 DNA reads as TGTGCCAGCAGTTTGGGGGAAGGTGATACGCAGTATTTT.

V is TRBV5-1 and J is TRBJ1-1; D is unresolved. Germline CDR1 and CDR2: SGHRS and YFSETQ. The V end was cut by 0 bases, the J end by 5 bases, with 14 bases between. The CDR3 totals 15 residues. The CDR3 loop is CASSLEMEGWTEAFF. CDR3 nucleotide sequence: TGCGCCAGCAGCTTGGAGATGGAGGGATGGACTGAAGCTTTCTTT.

This clonotype has more than one count but fewer than ten. The CDR3 DNA reads TGTGCCAGCAGCCCCGTGGGGCAGGGTCAGCCCCAGCATTTT. Translated: CASSPVGQGQPQHF. The chain uses TRBV7-2 and TRBJ1-5; the D gene is possibly TRBD1 (5 bases). The CDR3 length is 14 residues. V lost 5 bases and J lost 6, with 14 bases in between. Germline-derived CDR1 and CDR2 are SGHTA and FQGNSA.

Ten or more counts support this clonotype. V is TRBV2 and J is TRBJ2-3; 10 positions agree with TRBD2. The V gene's germline CDR1 is SNHLY and CDR2 FYNNEI. The trim removed 3 bases at V and 1 base at J, leaving 4 bases unmatched. This CDR3 has 16 residues. The CDR3 spells CASSERAGGRTDTQYF. The CDR3 coding sequence is TGTGCCAGCAGTGAGAGAGCGGGGGGGCGCACAGATACGCAGTATTTT.

The J gene is TRBJ2-5, the V gene TRBV30; D possibly corresponds to TRBD1 (5 bases). There are 13 residues in the CDR3. V lost 2 bases and J 4 bases, leaving 11 bases between the germline ends. Germline V CDR1 and CDR2: GTSNPN, SVGIG (reference sequence). For the CDR3, the DNA is TGTGCCTGGAGTCTAGGGGTTGGAGAGACCCAGTACTTC. As protein: CAWSLGVGETQYF.

The chain has TRBV7-2 and TRBJ2-3, with TRBD2 matching 15 bases. The CDR3 is made up of 18 amino acids. CDR1 and CDR2 from the germline V gene are SGHTA and FQGNSA. With 5 bases clipped from V and 4 bases from J, the junction kept 10 bases outside the gene matches. The CDR3 DNA sequence: TGTGCCAGCAGCGTACCCAGGACTAGCGGGGGGGCCCCAGATACGCAGTATTTT. Protein: CASSVPRTSGGAPDTQYF.

This clonotype turned up a few times. The chain employs TRBV4-1 and TRBJ2-1; D unclear. The V end lost 2 bases, the J end lost 0 bases, and 5 bases lay between the germline ends. Germline V lookup: CDR1 MGHRA, CDR2 YSYEKL. The CDR3 spans 14 residues. The DNA of the CDR3 is TGCGCCAGCAGCCAACGGAGCTCCTACAATGAGCAGTTCTTC. The encoded protein is CASSQRSSYNEQFF.

The gene calls are TRBV5-1 and TRBJ2-3; the match to TRBD2 covers 9 bases. The CDR3 is 14 amino acids. Germline CDR1 is SGHRS and CDR2 is YFSETQ. Trimming at V came to 5 bases and at J to 0 bases, leaving 1 base not matched to a gene. The CDR3 spells CASSTSGSTDTQYF. The CDR3 nucleotides are TGCGCCAGCAGTACTAGCGGGAGCACAGATACGCAGTATTTT.

The chain has TRBV14 and TRBJ2-1, with D perhaps matching TRBD2 (5 bases). Germline lookup yields CDR1 SGHDN and CDR2 FVKESK. Trimming cost V 4 bases and J 10 bases, with 11 bases left between them. The CDR3 is 12 residues long. In DNA form, the CDR3 reads TGTGCCAGCAGCCCGGGGTCGGGGGAGCAGTTCTTC. The encoded protein is CASSPGSGEQFF.

This clonotype was recorded a few times. J is TRBJ1-1 and V is TRBV28; weak D call: TRBD1 (5 bases). Per germline, CDR1 MDHEN and CDR2 SYDVKM. Trimming shortened V by 10 bases and J by 3 bases, and 12 bases separated the two germline ends. This CDR3 has 12 residues. The CDR3 sequence is CATKGPYTEAFF. Here the CDR3 DNA reads TGTGCCACCAAGGGACCTTACACTGAAGCTTTCTTT.

This clonotype was counted only a few times. The chain links TRBV3-1 to TRBJ1-5; 7 nucleotides agree with TRBD1. Trimming at V came to 5 bases and at J to 1 base, leaving 2 bases not matched to a gene. The CDR3 is made up of 14 amino acids. Germline-derived CDR1 and CDR2 are LGHDT and YNNKEL (reference sequence). The DNA for the CDR3 is TGTGCCAGCAGCTCCAGGGGGAGCAATCAGCCCCAGCATTTT. Encoded protein: CASSSRGSNQPQHF. The variable domain in full, with the rest retrieved from reference TRBV3-1 and TRBJ1-5, is DTAVSQTPKYLVTQMGNDKSIKCEQNLGHDTMYWYKQDSKKFLKIMFSYNNKELIINETVPNRFSPKSPDKAHLNLHINSLELGDSAVYFCASSSRGSNQPQHFGDGTRLSIL.

Ten or more counts support this clonotype. This chain links TRBV15 with TRBJ2-5; possible D gene TRBD2, 6 bases. Trimming took off 9 bases at V and 5 bases at J, with 13 bases between the two ends. Germline V gene sequence: CDR1 LNHNV, CDR2 YYDKDF (reference sequence). The CDR3 consists of 12 residues. The CDR3 sequence is CATRRGGETQYF. CDR3 in DNA: TGTGCCACTAGGAGGGGTGGGGAGACCCAGTACTTC.

CDR3 amino acids: CASSHYRGPPDTQYF. CDR3 DNA: TGTGCCAGCAGCCACTACAGGGGGCCCCCAGATACGCAGTATTTT. V is TRBV11-2 and J is TRBJ2-3; 9 nucleotides line up with TRBD1. Germline CDR1 SGHAT, CDR2 FQNNGV. With 5 bases clipped from V and 4 bases from J, the junction kept 7 bases outside the gene matches. This CDR3 has 15 residues.

This clonotype was found a few times. V gene TRBV2 combines with J gene TRBJ1-1; D ambiguous. The length of the CDR3 is 13 residues. V lost 4 bases and J lost 5, with 11 bases in between. Germline V lookup: CDR1 SNHLY, CDR2 FYNNEI. The CDR3 nucleotides read TGTGCCAGCAGTGCCGCACCCCGGACTGAAGCTTTCTTT. It codes for CASSAAPRTEAFF.

The rearrangement links TRBV2 to TRBJ1-6; D unclear. Germline assignment: CDR1 SNHLY and CDR2 FYNNEI. The CDR3 totals 16 residues. Trimming stripped 7 bases from V and 2 bases from J, with 15 bases between. The CDR3 is CASTLTANAYNSPLHF. The CDR3 nucleotides read TGTGCCAGCACCCTCACCGCTAACGCCTATAATTCACCCCTCCACTTT. The full variable domain, completed using reference TRBV2 and TRBJ1-6, is EPEVTQTPSHQVTQMGQEVILRCVPISNHLYFYWYRQILGQKVEFLVSFYNNEISEKSEIFDDQFSVERPDGSNFTLKIRSTKLEDSAMYFCASTLTANAYNSPLHFGNGTRLTVT.

This chain joins TRBV28 and TRBJ1-5, with 9 bases that match TRBD1. Germline CDR1 is MDHEN and CDR2 is SYDVKM. The CDR3 has 15 amino acids. Trimming cost V 7 bases and J 7 bases; bases outside gene matches: 11. DNA for the CDR3: TGTGCCAGCACCCAAGGGGACAGGGACGTCCAGCCCCAGCATTTT. Amino acid sequence: CASTQGDRDVQPQHF.

This clonotype was counted ten times or more. The rearrangement links TRBV24-1 to TRBJ2-7; D gene ambiguous. Trimming cost V 10 bases and J 2 bases, with 17 bases left between them. The CDR3 totals 14 residues. CDR1 and CDR2 from the germline V gene are KGHDR and SFDVKD. Here the CDR3 DNA reads TGTGCCACGAACCCGGCAGAAAGGGCCTACGAGCAGTACTTC. Residues: CATNPAERAYEQYF.

This clonotype was counted only a few times. This chain links TRBV6-1 with TRBJ2-3, with 8 bases that match TRBD2. V lost 8 bases and J lost 5; bases outside the gene matches: 12. Germline lookup yields CDR1 MNHNS and CDR2 SASEGT. The CDR3 runs to 15 residues. The CDR3 nucleotides read TGTGCCAGCGTGGAGGCGGGGGGCCGGGAAGATACGCAGTATTTT. Translation gives CASVEAGGREDTQYF.